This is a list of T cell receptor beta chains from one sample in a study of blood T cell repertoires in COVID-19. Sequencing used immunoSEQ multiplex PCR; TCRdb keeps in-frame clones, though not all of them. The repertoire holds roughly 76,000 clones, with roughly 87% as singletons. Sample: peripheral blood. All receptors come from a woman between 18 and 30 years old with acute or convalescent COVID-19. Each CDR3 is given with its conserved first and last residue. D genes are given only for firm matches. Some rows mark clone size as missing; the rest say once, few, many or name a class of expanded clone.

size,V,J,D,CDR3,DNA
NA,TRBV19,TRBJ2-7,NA,CASSIQTNTEQYF,TGTGCCAGTAGTATTCAGACAAATACCGAGCAGTACTTC
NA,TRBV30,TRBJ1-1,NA,CAWSIPGMNTEAFF,TGTGCCTGGAGTATCCCGGGTATGAACACTGAAGCTTTCTTT
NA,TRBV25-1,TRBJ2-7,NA,CASSESGMAYEQYF,TGTGCCAGCAGTGAATCAGGGATGGCCTACGAGCAGTACTTC
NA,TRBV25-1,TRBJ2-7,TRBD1,CASSKPGQASYEQYF,TGTGCCAGCAGTAAACCGGGACAGGCCTCCTACGAGCAGTACTTC
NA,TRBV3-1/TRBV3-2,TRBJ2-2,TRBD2,CASSRSGDTGELFF,TGTGCCAGCAGCCGTAGCGGGGACACCGGGGAGCTGTTTTTT
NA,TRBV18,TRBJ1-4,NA,CASSPPGDNEKLFF,TGTGCCAGCTCACCCCCAGGGGATAATGAAAAACTGTTTTTT
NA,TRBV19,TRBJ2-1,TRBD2,CASSRAGTSGSNEQFF,TGTGCCAGTAGTAGGGCCGGGACTAGCGGTTCTAATGAGCAGTTCTTC
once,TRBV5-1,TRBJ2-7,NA,CASSLVAHEQYF,TGCGCCAGCAGCTTGGTTGCGCACGAGCAGTACTTC
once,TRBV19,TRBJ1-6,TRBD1,CASSIRTGRISPLHF,TGTGCCAGTAGTATCCGGACAGGGCGAATTTCACCCCTCCACTTT
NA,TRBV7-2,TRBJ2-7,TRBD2,CASSLRGSGGEQYF,TGTGCCAGCAGCTTACGGGGATCGGGAGGGGAGCAGTACTTC
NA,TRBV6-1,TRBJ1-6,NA,CASSEAGAGARNSPLHF,TGTGCCAGCAGTGAAGCAGGGGCAGGGGCGCGTAATTCACCCCTCCACTTT
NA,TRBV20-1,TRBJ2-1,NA,CSASLGERFNEQFF,TGCAGTGCTAGTTTGGGTGAGCGGTTCAATGAGCAGTTCTTC
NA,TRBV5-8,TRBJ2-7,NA,CASSLGGGSYEQYF,TGTGCCAGCAGCTTGGGAGGGGGATCCTACGAGCAGTACTTC
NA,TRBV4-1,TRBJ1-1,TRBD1,CASSEWDRGNTEAFF,TGCGCCAGCAGCGAATGGGACAGGGGGAACACTGAAGCTTTCTTT
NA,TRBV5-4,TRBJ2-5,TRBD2,CASSHLAGAETQYF,TGTGCCAGCAGCCACCTAGCGGGGGCGGAGACCCAGTACTTC
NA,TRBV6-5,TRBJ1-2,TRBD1,CASTRTGFLDGYTF,TGTGCCAGCACCCGGACAGGGTTTTTGGATGGCTACACCTTC
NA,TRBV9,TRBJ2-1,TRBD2,CASSVGSGSSNEQFF,TGTGCCAGCAGCGTAGGTAGCGGGAGTAGCAATGAGCAGTTCTTC
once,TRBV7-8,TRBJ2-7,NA,CASSLSSGELSYEQYF,TGTGCCAGCAGCCTATCCTCCGGGGAGTTGTCCTACGAGCAGTACTTC
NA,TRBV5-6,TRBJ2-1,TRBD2,CASSSETGTNYNEQFF,TGTGCCAGCAGCTCAGAGACCGGGACTAACTACAATGAGCAGTTCTTC
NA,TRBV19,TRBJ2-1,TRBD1,CASSIRWDRGLENEQFF,TGTGCCAGTAGTATACGGTGGGACAGGGGGCTAGAGAATGAGCAGTTCTTC
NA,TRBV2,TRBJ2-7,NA,CASSEQVNEQYF,TGTGCCAGCAGTGAACAGGTAAACGAGCAGTACTTC
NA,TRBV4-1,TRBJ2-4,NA,CASSQVRFRGDNDKNIQYF,TGCGCCAGCAGCCAAGTACGATTTCGGGGAGATAACGACAAAAACATTCAGTACTTC
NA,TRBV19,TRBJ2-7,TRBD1,CASSLGQGADEQYF,TGTGCCAGTAGTCTGGGACAGGGGGCTGACGAGCAGTACTTC
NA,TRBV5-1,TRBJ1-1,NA,CASSPRLQNTEAFF,TGCGCCAGCAGTCCCCGACTTCAGAACACTGAAGCTTTCTTT
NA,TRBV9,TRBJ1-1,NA,CASSPRRDTEAFF,TGTGCCAGCAGCCCTAGGCGGGACACTGAAGCTTTCTTT
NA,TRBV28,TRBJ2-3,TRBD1,CASSRDRDRSTDTQYF,TGTGCCAGCAGCCGAGACCGGGACAGGAGCACAGATACGCAGTATTTT
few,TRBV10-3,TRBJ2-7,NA,CAISRPGYYEQYF,TGTGCCATCAGCAGACCAGGTTACTACGAGCAGTACTTC
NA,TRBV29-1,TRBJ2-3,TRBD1,CSVIGTGRSTDTQYF,TGCAGCGTAATCGGGACAGGGCGTAGTACAGATACGCAGTATTTT
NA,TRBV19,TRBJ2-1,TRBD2,CASIPRGGHYNEQFF,TGTGCCAGTATACCACGGGGGGGGCACTACAATGAGCAGTTCTTC
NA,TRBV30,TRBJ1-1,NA,CAWSEGYGEEAFF,TGTGCCTGGAGTGAAGGTTATGGGGAGGAAGCTTTCTTT
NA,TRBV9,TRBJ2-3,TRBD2,CASSVGPSRVAGGVNTQYF,TGTGCCAGCAGCGTAGGCCCTAGTAGGGTAGCGGGAGGCGTCAACACGCAGTATTTT
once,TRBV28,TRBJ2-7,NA,CASSLSWGVDSYEQYF,TGTGCCAGCAGTTTATCCTGGGGAGTTGACTCCTACGAGCAGTACTTC
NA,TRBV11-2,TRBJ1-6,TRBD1,CASSLEAGGRNSPLHF,TGTGCCAGCAGCTTAGAGGCAGGGGGAAGGAATTCACCCCTCCACTTT
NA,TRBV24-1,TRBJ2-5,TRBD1,CATSDFGQGRGETQYF,TGTGCCACCAGTGATTTTGGACAGGGTCGGGGAGAGACCCAGTACTTC
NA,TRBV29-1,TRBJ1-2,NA,CSVDRAGYGYTF,TGCAGCGTTGATAGGGCAGGGTATGGCTACACCTTC
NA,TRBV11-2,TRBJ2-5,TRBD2,CASSLEAGGETQYF,TGTGCCAGCAGCTTAGAAGCCGGGGGGGAGACCCAGTACTTC
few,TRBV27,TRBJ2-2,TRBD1,CASSPGTGGITGELFF,TGTGCCAGCAGTCCCGGGACAGGGGGCATAACCGGGGAGCTGTTTTTT
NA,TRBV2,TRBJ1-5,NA,CASSEWENQPQHF,TGTGCCAGCAGTGAGTGGGAGAATCAGCCCCAGCATTTT
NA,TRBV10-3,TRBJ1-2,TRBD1,CAISDPGQGVHGYTF,TGTGCCATCAGTGATCCGGGACAGGGGGTTCATGGCTACACCTTC
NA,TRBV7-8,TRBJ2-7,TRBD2,CASSQTSGGYYEQYF,TGTGCCAGCAGCCAGACTAGCGGGGGTTACTACGAGCAGTACTTC
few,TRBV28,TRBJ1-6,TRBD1,CASSFARQGAYNSPLHF,TGTGCCAGCAGTTTTGCGCGACAGGGGGCCTATAATTCACCCCTCCACTTT
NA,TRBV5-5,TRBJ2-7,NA,CASSHSSNGYEQYF,TGTGCCAGCAGCCACTCAAGTAACGGCTACGAGCAGTACTTC
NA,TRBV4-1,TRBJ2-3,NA,CASSQEIAEGSDTQYF,TGCGCCAGCAGCCAAGAAATAGCGGAGGGATCAGATACGCAGTATTTT
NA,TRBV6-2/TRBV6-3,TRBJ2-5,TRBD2,CASSYYWPGAGDETQYF,TGTGCCAGCAGTTACTACTGGCCGGGAGCGGGAGACGAGACCCAGTACTTC
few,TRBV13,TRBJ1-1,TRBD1,CASSEDRANNEAFF,TGTGCCAGCAGCGAGGACAGGGCCAACAATGAAGCTTTCTTT
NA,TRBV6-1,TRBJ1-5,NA,CASSETPSNQPQHF,TGTGCCAGCAGTGAAACACCAAGCAATCAGCCCCAGCATTTT
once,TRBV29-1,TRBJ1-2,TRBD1,CSVITGEAGYTF,TGCAGCGTCATAACAGGGGAGGCCGGCTACACCTTC
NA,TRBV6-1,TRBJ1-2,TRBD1,CASSETAGTGTANYGYTF,TGTGCCAGCAGTGAAACCGCCGGGACAGGGACCGCCAACTATGGCTACACCTTC
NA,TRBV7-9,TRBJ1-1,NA,CASSPPGDTEAFF,TGTGCCAGCAGCCCCCCGGGAGACACTGAAGCTTTCTTT
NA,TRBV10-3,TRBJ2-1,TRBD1,CAISEDRGNEQFF,TGTGCCATCAGTGAGGACAGGGGCAATGAGCAGTTCTTC
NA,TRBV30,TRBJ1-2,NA,CAWTPGLHGYGYTF,TGTGCCTGGACACCGGGACTACACGGCTATGGCTACACCTTC
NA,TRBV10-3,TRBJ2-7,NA,CAISESEQYYEQYF,TGTGCCATCAGTGAGTCGGAACAGTACTACGAGCAGTACTTC
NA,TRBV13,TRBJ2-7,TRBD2,CASSSRTSGKYEQYF,TGTGCCAGCAGCAGTAGGACTAGCGGGAAATACGAGCAGTACTTC
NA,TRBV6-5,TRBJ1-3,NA,CAGGQGNTIYF,TGTGCCGGAGGACAGGGAAACACCATATATTTT
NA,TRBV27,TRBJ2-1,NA,CASSHYNEQFF,TGTGCCAGCAGTCACTACAATGAGCAGTTCTTC